These 19 T cell receptor beta chains came from one sample sequenced in a study of regulatory T cells in long-lasting Graves disease. Time point given: newly diagnosed GD, antithyroid drugs for less than 3 months. PBMCs provided the RNA from which the TCR library was made. With iRepertoire HTBI primers and Arm-PCR of CDR3 regions, TCR beta libraries were built. TCRdb processed the multiplex PCR reads anew with MiXCR; each CDR3 protein has one entry. The sample lists 350,000 to 500,000 distinct CDR3 sequences; about 14% were seen once. These data are also associated with another study on T cells in Graves' hyperthyroidism and ophthalmopathy.

This specimen was peripheral blood mononuclear cells (PBMCs), taken at new diagnosis, from a patient treated with antithyroid drugs. The source is a woman aged 50 to 60 with Graves disease.

This clonotype was observed at least ten times. The V and J genes are TRBV2 and TRBJ1-1; D uncertain. Trimming stripped 0 bases from V and 5 bases from J, with 10 bases between. The CDR3 consists of 14 residues. CDR1 is SNHLY and CDR2 is FYNNEI in the germline V gene. CDR3 coding DNA: TGTGCCAGCAGTGAAGCGCTTCGGAGGACTGAAGCTTTCTTT. This sequence encodes CASSEALRRTEAFF.

The chain links TRBV11-2 to TRBJ2-7; tentatively, D is TRBD1 or TRBD2 (5 bases each). Trimming shortened V by 3 bases and J by 3 bases, and 15 bases separated the two germline ends. This CDR3 is 15 amino acids long. CDR1 SGHAT and CDR2 FQNNGV come from the germline V gene. The CDR3 here is CASSFSGSDYYEQYF. For the CDR3, the DNA is TGTGCCAGCAGCTTCTCAGGGTCTGACTACTACGAGCAGTACTTC. The complete variable domain, with remaining parts taken from reference TRBV11-2 and TRBJ2-7, reads EAGVAQSPRYKIIEKRQSVAFWCNPISGHATLYWYQQILGQGPKLLIQFQNNGVVDDSQLPKDRFSAERLKGVDSTLKIQPAKLEDSAVYLCASSFSGSDYYEQYFGPGTRLTVT.

This clonotype was recorded at least ten times. The V and J genes are TRBV7-2 and TRBJ2-5, with TRBD1 identical over 7 bases. Germline CDR1 reads SGHTA; CDR2 reads FQGNSA. The V segment lost 3 bases and the J segment 3 bases; nucleotides outside the gene matches: 4. The CDR3 is made up of 14 amino acids. DNA of the CDR3: TGTGCCAGCAGCTTCACAGGGGTAAAAGAGACCCAGTACTTC. Residues: CASSFTGVKETQYF.

This clonotype appeared many times. V is TRBV7-3 and J is TRBJ1-1; perhaps TRBD1 as D (5 bases). This CDR3 is built from 15 residues. Trimming removed 2 bases at V and 1 base at J, with 11 bases between. The germline gives CDR1 SGHTA, CDR2 FQGTGA. The CDR3 protein is CASSLGGDQNTEAFF. For the CDR3, the DNA is TGTGCCAGCAGCTTAGGGGGGGACCAGAACACTGAAGCTTTCTTT.

In its sample, this clonotype was seen a few times. This rearrangement joins TRBV6-1 to TRBJ2-1, with TRBD2 identical over 14 bases. The length of the CDR3 is 15 residues. The trim removed 3 bases at V and 8 bases at J, leaving 3 bases unmatched. CDR1 MNHNS and CDR2 SASEGT come from the germline V gene. The chain's CDR3 is CASSDGTSGRYEQFF. DNA for the CDR3: TGTGCCAGCAGTGACGGGACTAGCGGGAGATATGAGCAGTTCTTC.

The V call is TRBV5-1, the J call TRBJ2-2, with 9 positions matching TRBD1. This CDR3 has 18 amino acids. V was clipped by 4 bases and J by 1 base; unmatched bases: 11. Germline assignment: CDR1 SGHRS and CDR2 YFSETQ. The CDR3 sequence: CASSPEPGTGLNTGELFF. The CDR3 DNA reads as TGCGCCAGCAGCCCAGAACCCGGGACAGGGTTGAACACCGGGGAGCTGTTTTTT.

This clonotype appeared a few times. The V gene is TRBV6-1, the J gene TRBJ2-7; 9 bases are shared with TRBD2. Germline assignment: CDR1 MNHNS and CDR2 SASEGT. V dropped 4 bases and J dropped 6; count of bases not matched to a gene: 7. The CDR3 runs 14 residues. The CDR3, as DNA: TGTGCCAGCAGTGGCGGGAGGGCCAGGGGCGAGCAGTACTTC. Residues: CASSGGRARGEQYF.

The table lists this clonotype with many counts. The chain is built from TRBV2 and TRBJ1-1; TRBD1 matches 8 bases. The CDR3 is made up of 14 amino acids. The ends lost 7 bases at V and 1 base at J; junction bases unmatched: 5. Germline V gene data show CDR1 as SNHLY and CDR2 as FYNNEI. In nucleotides, the CDR3 is TGTGCCAGCACCCCGGGACAGGCGAACACTGAAGCTTTCTTT. Protein: CASTPGQANTEAFF.

Comment on this clonotype: The DNA is left out, because the CDR3 cannot be placed on it with certainty; the CDR3 is given as TCRdb lists it. This chain uses TRBV24-1 with TRBJ2-1; the DNA was not compared with TRBD2, the D call given in the table. Ends included, the CDR3 has 15 residues. Looked up from germline, CDR1 is KGHDR and CDR2 is SFDVKD. The CDR3 loop is CATSSSGGPDNEQFF.

For this clonotype: This may come from a read error, since a much larger clone is one base off. This chain links TRBV20-1 with TRBJ1-3; D is perhaps TRBD1 (5 bases). Germline CDR1 DFQATT, CDR2 SNEGSKA (reference sequence). V dropped 3 bases and J dropped 8 bases, with 8 bases sitting between them. The CDR3 contains 11 residues. CDR3 loop: CSARRGDTIYF. The CDR3 DNA sequence: TGCAGTGCTAGGAGGGGAGACACCATATATTTT.

This clonotype has at least ten counts. This chain links TRBV30 with TRBJ2-1, with 13 nucleotides matching TRBD2. This CDR3 region has 15 residues. Germline V gives CDR1 GTSNPN, CDR2 SVGIG (reference sequence). V dropped 5 bases and J dropped 11; count of bases not matched to a gene: 12. CDR3 sequence reads: CAWSIGTSGIRKQFF. In nucleotides, the CDR3 is TGTGCCTGGTCAATCGGGACTAGCGGGATACGCAAGCAGTTCTTC.

This clonotype was seen many times. V and J are TRBV28 and TRBJ1-2; perhaps TRBD1 as D (5 bases). This CDR3 is built from 13 residues. The V end lost 2 bases, the J end lost 4 bases, and 8 bases lay between the germline ends. Germline CDR1 reads MDHEN; CDR2 reads SYDVKM. The chain's CDR3 is CASSLDSPYGYTF. In DNA form, the CDR3 reads TGTGCCAGCAGTTTAGACAGCCCCTATGGCTACACCTTC.

There are many counts of this clonotype. The chain couples TRBV11-2 to TRBJ2-7; D is perhaps TRBD2 (6 bases). The CDR3 runs 15 residues. CDR1 is SGHAT and CDR2 is FQNNGV in the germline V gene. With 3 bases removed from V and 2 bases from J, the gap between germline ends came to 14 bases. Here the CDR3 reads CASSFAREFTYEQYF. CDR3 bases: TGTGCCAGCAGCTTCGCCCGGGAGTTCACCTACGAGCAGTACTTC. The entire variable domain, with the rest obtained from reference TRBV11-2 and TRBJ2-7, is as follows: EAGVAQSPRYKIIEKRQSVAFWCNPISGHATLYWYQQILGQGPKLLIQFQNNGVVDDSQLPKDRFSAERLKGVDSTLKIQPAKLEDSAVYLCASSFAREFTYEQYFGPGTRLTVT.

The table lists this clonotype with a few counts. The V gene is TRBV6-1, the J gene TRBJ2-2; D not resolved. The germline V gene has CDR1 MNHNS and CDR2 SASEGT. The CDR3 covers 16 residues. The germline V and J ends were trimmed by 6 bases and 0 bases, with 14 bases remaining between them. CDR3 sequence (DNA): TGTGCCAGCAGACACACACGCCCACCGAACACCGGGGAGCTGTTTTTT. It is translated as CASRHTRPPNTGELFF.

This clonotype was seen ten or more times. J is TRBJ2-1 and V is TRBV12-3 or TRBV12-4, with 12 bases identical to TRBD2. The CDR3 extends over 14 amino acids. With 5 bases clipped from V and 5 bases from J, the junction kept 1 base outside the gene matches. CDR3 nucleotide sequence: TGTGCCAGCAGTACTAGCGGGAGGAACAATGAGCAGTTCTTC. This encodes CASSTSGRNNEQFF.

The rearrangement joins TRBV19 to TRBJ1-5; 8 nucleotides agree with TRBD1. V shed 5 bases, J shed 7 bases, and the junction held 13 bases outside the gene matches. This CDR3 spans 16 amino acids. CDR1 is LNHDA, CDR2 SQIVND, per germline (reference sequence). This CDR3 is CASSLRRARGHQPQHF. The CDR3 nucleotides are TGTGCCAGTAGTCTGAGGAGGGCCAGGGGGCACCAGCCCCAGCATTTT.

This clonotype has at least ten counts. Germline and junction disagree at one end, which may indicate a read error. The V and J genes are TRBV5-1 and TRBJ2-5, with 11 bases that match TRBD2. Germline V lookup: CDR1 SGHRS, CDR2 YFSETQ. The CDR3 is 15 amino acids. The chain's CDR3 is CASRLGLADQETQYF. The CDR3 bases are TGCGCCAGCAGATTGGGACTAGCGGACCAAGAGACCCAGTACTTC.

The genes are TRBV7-6 and TRBJ2-3; no clear D. This CDR3 is 14 amino acids long. V shed 1 base and J shed 3 bases, with 8 bases lying between them. The germline gives CDR1 SGHVS, CDR2 FNYEAQ. The CDR3 reads CASSLGLQTDTQYF. In DNA form, the CDR3 reads TGTGCCAGCAGCTTAGGTCTCCAGACAGATACGCAGTATTTT.

The rearrangement links TRBV7-9 to TRBJ2-1, with a possible D match to TRBD2 (6 bases). The CDR3 length is 17 residues. Germline V CDR1 and CDR2: SEHNR, FQNEAQ (reference sequence). Deletions cut 5 bases from V and 3 bases from J, with 20 bases between. The CDR3 sequence is CASSARPGTDFYNEQFF. In nucleotides, the CDR3 is TGTGCCAGCAGCGCCCGCCCCGGGACTGATTTCTACAATGAGCAGTTCTTC.